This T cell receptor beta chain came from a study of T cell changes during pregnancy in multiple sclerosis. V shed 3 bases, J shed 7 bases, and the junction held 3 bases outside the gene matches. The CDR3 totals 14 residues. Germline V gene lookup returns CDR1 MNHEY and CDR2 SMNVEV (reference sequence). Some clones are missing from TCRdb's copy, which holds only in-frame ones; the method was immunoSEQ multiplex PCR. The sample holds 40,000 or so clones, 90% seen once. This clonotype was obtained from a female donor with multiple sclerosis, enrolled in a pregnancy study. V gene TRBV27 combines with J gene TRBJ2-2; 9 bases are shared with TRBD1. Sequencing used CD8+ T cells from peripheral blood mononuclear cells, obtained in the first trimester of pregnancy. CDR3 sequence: CASSLGQGFGELFF. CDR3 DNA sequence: TGTGCCAGCAGTTTGGGACAGGGTTTCGGGGAGCTGTTTTTT.